This T cell receptor (beta chain) derives from a study of OX40 agonist ivuxolimab in advanced cancers. Overall study context: While on treatment, patients had intravenous ivuxolimab at 0.01 to 10 mg/kg every 2 weeks. Patients enrolled in dose escalation were diagnosed with hepatocellular carcinoma, melanoma, renal cell or head and neck cancer. Those enrolled were roughly 85% male, with a mean age of about 66 years and ages from 23 to 79. Study results and limitations: Expanded clones were, on average, more numerous among CD8+ T cells than CD4+.

The table came from immunoSEQ multiplex PCR; TCRdb's copy has only in-frame clones and leaves some out. The sample yields some 19,000 clones, more than 80% seen once. To note about this clone: Its antigen is still unknown. The germline gene is not matched at one end of the junction; a read error may be the cause.

This TCR was recovered from an adult with an advanced solid tumor such as melanoma, head and neck, liver or kidney cancer. Sequences were derived from CD4+ or CD8+ T cells sorted from blood, sampled in a trial of the OX40 agonist ivuxolimab.

CDR3 sequence reads: CASSRPGAGGF. Here the CDR3 DNA reads TGTGCCAGCAGTAGACCGGGCGCCGGGGGTTTC. This rearrangement joins TRBV25-1 to TRBJ2-7; a possible D gene is TRBD2 (6 bases). The CDR3 contains 11 residues. Germline values: CDR1 MGHDK, CDR2 SYGVNS.